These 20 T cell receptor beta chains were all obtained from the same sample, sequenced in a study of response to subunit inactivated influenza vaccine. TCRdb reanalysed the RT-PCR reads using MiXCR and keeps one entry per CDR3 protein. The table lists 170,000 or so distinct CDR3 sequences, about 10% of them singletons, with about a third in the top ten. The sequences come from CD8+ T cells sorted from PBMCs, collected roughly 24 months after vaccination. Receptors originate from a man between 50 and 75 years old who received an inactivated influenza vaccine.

The CDR3 nucleotides are TGTGCCAGCAGCGAGACAGGGACCTCCTACAATGAGCAGTTCTTC. The encoded protein is CASSETGTSYNEQFF. This chain links TRBV6-2 or TRBV6-3 with TRBJ2-1, with 7 nucleotides matching TRBD1. CDR1 MNHEY and CDR2 SVGEGT come from the germline V gene. This CDR3 contains 15 residues. The V gene end was trimmed by 6 bases and the J gene end by 0 bases; junction bases not matched to a gene: 5.

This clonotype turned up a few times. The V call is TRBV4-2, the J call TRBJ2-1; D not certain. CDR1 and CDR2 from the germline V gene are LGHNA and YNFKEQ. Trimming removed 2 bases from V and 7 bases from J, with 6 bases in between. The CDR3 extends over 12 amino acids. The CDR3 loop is CASSQSVNEQFF. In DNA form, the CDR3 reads TGTGCCAGCAGCCAATCGGTGAATGAGCAGTTCTTC.

The CDR3 is CAISDGASTDTQYF. The CDR3 DNA reads TGTGCCATCAGTGATGGGGCTAGCACAGATACGCAGTATTTT. This chain joins TRBV10-3 and TRBJ2-3; D possibly corresponds to TRBD1 (5 bases). The length of the CDR3 is 14 residues. Germline-derived CDR1 and CDR2 are ENHRY and SYGVKD. Trimming removed 3 bases from V and 0 bases from J, with 7 bases in between.

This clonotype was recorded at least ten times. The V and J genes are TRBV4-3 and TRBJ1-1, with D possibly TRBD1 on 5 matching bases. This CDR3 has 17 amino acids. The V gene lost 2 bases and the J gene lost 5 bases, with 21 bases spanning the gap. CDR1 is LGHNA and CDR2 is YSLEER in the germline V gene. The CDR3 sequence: CASSQLGERRLGTEAFF. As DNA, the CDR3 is TGCGCCAGCAGCCAATTGGGGGAGCGCAGACTGGGGACTGAAGCTTTCTTT.

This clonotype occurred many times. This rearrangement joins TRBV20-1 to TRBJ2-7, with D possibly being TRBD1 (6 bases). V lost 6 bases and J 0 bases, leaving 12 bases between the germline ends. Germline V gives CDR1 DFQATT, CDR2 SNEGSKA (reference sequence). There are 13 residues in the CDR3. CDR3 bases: TGCAGTGCCCAGACAGGTAGCTCCTACGAGCAGTACTTC. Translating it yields CSAQTGSSYEQYF.

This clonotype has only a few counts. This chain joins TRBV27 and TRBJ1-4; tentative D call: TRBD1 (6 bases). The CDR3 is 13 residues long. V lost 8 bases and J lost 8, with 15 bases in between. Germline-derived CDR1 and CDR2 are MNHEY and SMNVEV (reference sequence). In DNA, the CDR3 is TGTGCCAGCGGCTTTGGGGGGCAGGAAAAACTGTTTTTT. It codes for CASGFGGQEKLFF.

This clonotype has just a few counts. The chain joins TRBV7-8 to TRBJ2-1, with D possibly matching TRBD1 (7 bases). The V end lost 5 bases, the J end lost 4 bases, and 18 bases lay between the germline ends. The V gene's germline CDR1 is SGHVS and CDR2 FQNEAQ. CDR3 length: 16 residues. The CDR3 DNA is TGTGCCAGCAGCCCTTTGGGGGGACAGTCTTACAATGAGCAGTTCTTC. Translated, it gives CASSPLGGQSYNEQFF.

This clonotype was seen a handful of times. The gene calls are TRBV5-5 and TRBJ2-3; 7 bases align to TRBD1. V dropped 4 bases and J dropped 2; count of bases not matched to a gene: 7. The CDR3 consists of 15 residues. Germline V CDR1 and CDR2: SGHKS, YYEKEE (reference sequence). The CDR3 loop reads CASSPRDRVTDTQYF. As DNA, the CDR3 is TGTGCCAGCAGCCCCCGAGACAGGGTCACAGATACGCAGTATTTT.

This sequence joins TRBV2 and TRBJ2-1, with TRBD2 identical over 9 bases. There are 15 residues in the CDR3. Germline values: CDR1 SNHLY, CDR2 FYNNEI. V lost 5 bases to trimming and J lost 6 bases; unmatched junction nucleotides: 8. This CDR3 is CASSPSRGGVNEQFF. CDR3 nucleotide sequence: TGTGCCAGCAGTCCGAGCCGCGGGGGGGTCAATGAGCAGTTCTTC. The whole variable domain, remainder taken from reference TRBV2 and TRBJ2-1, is EPEVTQTPSHQVTQMGQEVILRCVPISNHLYFYWYRQILGQKVEFLVSFYNNEISEKSEIFDDQFSVERPDGSNFTLKIRSTKLEDSAMYFCASSPSRGGVNEQFFGPGTRLTVL.

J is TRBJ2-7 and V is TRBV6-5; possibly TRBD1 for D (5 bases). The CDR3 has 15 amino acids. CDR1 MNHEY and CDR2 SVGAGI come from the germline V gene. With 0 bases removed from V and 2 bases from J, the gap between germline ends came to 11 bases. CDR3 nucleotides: TGTGCCAGCAGTTACTCGACTCAGGGTACCTACGAGCAGTACTTC. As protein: CASSYSTQGTYEQYF.

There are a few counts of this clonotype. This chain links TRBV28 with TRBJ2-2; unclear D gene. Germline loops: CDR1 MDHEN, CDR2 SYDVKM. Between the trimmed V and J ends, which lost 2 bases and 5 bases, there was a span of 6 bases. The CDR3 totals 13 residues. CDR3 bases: TGTGCCAGCAGTTTAGAACTTACCGGGGAGCTGTTTTTT. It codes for CASSLELTGELFF. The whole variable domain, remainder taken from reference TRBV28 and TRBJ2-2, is DVKVTQSSRYLVKRTGEKVFLECVQDMDHENMFWYRQDPGLGLRLIYFSYDVKMKEKGDIPEGYSVSREKKERFSLILESASTNQTSMYLCASSLELTGELFFGEGSRLTVL.

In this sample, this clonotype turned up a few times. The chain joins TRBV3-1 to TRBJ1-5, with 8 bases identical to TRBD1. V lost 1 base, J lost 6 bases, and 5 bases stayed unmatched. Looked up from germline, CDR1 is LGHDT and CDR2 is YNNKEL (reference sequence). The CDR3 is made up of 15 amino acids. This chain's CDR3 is CASSQAGGAGQPQHF. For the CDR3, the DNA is TGTGCCAGCAGCCAAGCAGGGGGCGCGGGTCAGCCCCAGCATTTT.

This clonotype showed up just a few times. CDR3 sequence: CASSKGSGSRETQYF. The CDR3 DNA is TGTGCCAGCAGCAAAGGTAGCGGGAGTCGGGAGACCCAGTACTTC. The genes are TRBV21-1 and TRBJ2-5; the listed D gene, TRBD2, was not tested against the DNA. TRBV21-1 is a listed pseudogene. The CDR3 consists of 15 residues.

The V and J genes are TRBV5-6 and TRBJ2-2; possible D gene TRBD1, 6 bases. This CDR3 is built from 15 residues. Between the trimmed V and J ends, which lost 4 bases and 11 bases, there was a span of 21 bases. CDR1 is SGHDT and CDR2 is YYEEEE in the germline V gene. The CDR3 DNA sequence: TGTGCCAGCAGCACGATGACAGGCCAACCGAGAGAGCTGTTTTTT. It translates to CASSTMTGQPRELFF.

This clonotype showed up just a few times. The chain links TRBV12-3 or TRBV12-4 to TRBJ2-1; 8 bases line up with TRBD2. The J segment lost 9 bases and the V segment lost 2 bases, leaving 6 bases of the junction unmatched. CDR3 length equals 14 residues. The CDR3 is CASSLPGLDVEQFF. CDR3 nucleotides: TGTGCCAGCAGTTTACCGGGACTAGACGTTGAGCAGTTCTTC.

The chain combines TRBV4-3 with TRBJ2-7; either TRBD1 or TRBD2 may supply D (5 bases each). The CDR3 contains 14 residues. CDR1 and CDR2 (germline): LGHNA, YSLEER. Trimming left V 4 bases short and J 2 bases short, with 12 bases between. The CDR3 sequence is CASSPWDGAYEQYF. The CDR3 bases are TGCGCCAGCAGCCCATGGGACGGCGCCTACGAGCAGTACTTC.

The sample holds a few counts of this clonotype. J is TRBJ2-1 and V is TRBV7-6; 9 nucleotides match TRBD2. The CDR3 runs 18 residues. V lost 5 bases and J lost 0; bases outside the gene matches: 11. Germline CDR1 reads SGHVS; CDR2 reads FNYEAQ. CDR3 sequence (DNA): TGTGCCAGCAGCCGTCAAGGTGCGGGAGGGCCCTCCTACAATGAGCAGTTCTTC. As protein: CASSRQGAGGPSYNEQFF.

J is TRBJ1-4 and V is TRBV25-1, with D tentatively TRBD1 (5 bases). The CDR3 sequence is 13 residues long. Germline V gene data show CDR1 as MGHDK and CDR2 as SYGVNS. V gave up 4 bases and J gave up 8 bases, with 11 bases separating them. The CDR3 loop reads CASSVGGWEKLFF. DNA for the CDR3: TGTGCCAGCAGTGTCGGGGGATGGGAAAAACTGTTTTTT.

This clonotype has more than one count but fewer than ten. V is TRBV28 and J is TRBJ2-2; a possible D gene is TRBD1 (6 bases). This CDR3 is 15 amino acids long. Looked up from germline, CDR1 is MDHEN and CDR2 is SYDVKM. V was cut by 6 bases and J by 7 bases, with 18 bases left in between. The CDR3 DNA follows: TGTGCCAGCAGCCCTTTAGGCACAGGGAACGGGGAGCTGTTTTTT. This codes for CASSPLGTGNGELFF.

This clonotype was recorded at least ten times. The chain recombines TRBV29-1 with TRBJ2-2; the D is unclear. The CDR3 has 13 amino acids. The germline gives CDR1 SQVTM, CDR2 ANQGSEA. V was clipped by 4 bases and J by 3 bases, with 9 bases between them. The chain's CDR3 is CSVVNIHTGELFF. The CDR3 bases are TGCAGCGTTGTGAACATTCACACCGGGGAGCTGTTTTTT.